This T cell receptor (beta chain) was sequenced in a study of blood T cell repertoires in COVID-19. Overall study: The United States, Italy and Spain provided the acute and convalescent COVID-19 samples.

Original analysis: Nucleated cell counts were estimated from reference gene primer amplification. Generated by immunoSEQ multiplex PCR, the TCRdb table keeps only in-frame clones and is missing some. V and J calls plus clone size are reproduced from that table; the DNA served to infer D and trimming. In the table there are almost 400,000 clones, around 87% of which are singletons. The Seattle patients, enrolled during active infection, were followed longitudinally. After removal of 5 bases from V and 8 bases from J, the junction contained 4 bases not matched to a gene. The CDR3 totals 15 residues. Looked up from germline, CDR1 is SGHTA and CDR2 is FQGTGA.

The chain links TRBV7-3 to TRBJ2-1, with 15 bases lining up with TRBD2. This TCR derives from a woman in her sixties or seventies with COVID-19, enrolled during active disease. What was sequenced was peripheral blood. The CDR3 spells CASSRTSGGAYEQFF. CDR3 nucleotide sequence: TGTGCCAGCAGCCGGACTAGCGGGGGGGCGTATGAGCAGTTCTTC.